These T cell receptor beta chains were read from a single sample in a study of Graves' ophthalmopathy and Graves' hyperthyroidism. TCRdb used MiXCR to reprocess the multiplex PCR reads, holding one entry per CDR3 protein. This sample has 650,000 to 900,000 distinct CDR3 sequences, with roughly 41% found just once. The source material was peripheral blood. The origin of the receptors is an adult man with Graves' ophthalmopathy. The CDR3 runs from the conserved cysteine through the conserved F or W. Fields, in order: CDR3 protein, CDR3 DNA, D gene, CDR3 length, V gene, J gene, clone size. A D gene is named only where the DNA matches it firmly. Size tells how often a clone was seen (once, few, many) or the class of an expanded clone, and some rows leave it out.

CDR3aa: CAISETGNQETQYF
CDR3nt: TGTGCCATCAGTGAAACAGGCAACCAAGAGACCCAGTACTTC
d_gene: .
len: 14
v_gene: TRBV10-3
j_gene: TRBJ2-5
abundance: many

CDR3aa: CSARDLGEGPGETQYF
CDR3nt: TGCAGTGCTAGAGATCTGGGGGAGGGCCCTGGGGAGACCCAGTACTTC
d_gene: TRBD2
len: 16
v_gene: TRBV20-1
j_gene: TRBJ2-5
abundance: few

CDR3aa: CSVEEKTGDTEAFF
CDR3nt: TGCAGCGTTGAAGAGAAGACAGGGGACACTGAAGCTTTCTTT
d_gene: TRBD1
len: 14
v_gene: TRBV29-1
j_gene: TRBJ1-1
abundance: many

CDR3aa: CAIRSGQGLYEQYF
CDR3nt: TGTGCCATCAGGTCGGGACAGGGTCTCTACGAGCAGTACTTC
d_gene: TRBD1
len: 14
v_gene: TRBV10-3
j_gene: TRBJ2-7
abundance: .

CDR3aa: CASSITSQGYEQYF
CDR3nt: TGTGCCAGCAGCATTACCTCACAGGGCTACGAGCAGTACTTC
d_gene: .
len: 14
v_gene: TRBV7-9
j_gene: TRBJ2-7
abundance: .

CDR3aa: CASSTGRANTEAFF
CDR3nt: TGTGCCAGCAGCACGGGACGGGCCAACACTGAAGCTTTCTTT
d_gene: .
len: 14
v_gene: TRBV7-6
j_gene: TRBJ1-1
abundance: many

CDR3aa: CASSQRQGSSPLHF
CDR3nt: TGTGCCAGCAGCCAACGACAGGGCAGCTCACCCCTCCACTTT
d_gene: TRBD1
len: 14
v_gene: TRBV4-2
j_gene: TRBJ1-6
abundance: .

CDR3aa: CASSFQGVDTEAFF
CDR3nt: TGTGCCAGCAGTTTCCAGGGGGTTGACACTGAAGCTTTCTTT
d_gene: TRBD1
len: 14
v_gene: TRBV2
j_gene: TRBJ1-1
abundance: .

CDR3aa: CASSPLSGYEQYF
CDR3nt: TGTGCCAGCTCACCATTGTCCGGCTACGAGCAGTACTTC
d_gene: .
len: 13
v_gene: TRBV2
j_gene: TRBJ2-7
abundance: .

CDR3aa: CASRPGSGETQYF
CDR3nt: TGCGCCAGCAGGCCCGGGAGCGGAGAGACCCAGTACTTC
d_gene: .
len: 13
v_gene: TRBV7-9
j_gene: TRBJ2-5
abundance: .

CDR3aa: CASSPGGEETQYF
CDR3nt: TGTGCTAGCAGCCCCGGGGGAGAGGAGACCCAGTACTTC
d_gene: .
len: 13
v_gene: TRBV7-9
j_gene: TRBJ2-5
abundance: .

CDR3aa: CSATRRVGQPQHF
CDR3nt: TGCAGTGCTACGCGCAGGGTTGGTCAGCCCCAGCATTTT
d_gene: .
len: 13
v_gene: TRBV20-1
j_gene: TRBJ1-5
abundance: many

CDR3aa: CASSEPGEGVGSEAFF
CDR3nt: TGTGCCAGCAGTGAACCGGGCGAGGGTGTCGGCTCTGAAGCTTTCTTT
d_gene: .
len: 16
v_gene: TRBV2
j_gene: TRBJ1-1
abundance: many

CDR3aa: CSARQGGEKLFF
CDR3nt: TGCAGTGCTAGACAGGGGGGTGAAAAACTGTTTTTT
d_gene: TRBD1
len: 12
v_gene: TRBV20-1
j_gene: TRBJ1-4
abundance: many

CDR3aa: CASTQGDGKLFF
CDR3nt: TGCGCCAGCACGCAAGGGGATGGAAAACTGTTTTTT
d_gene: .
len: 12
v_gene: TRBV5-1
j_gene: TRBJ1-4
abundance: many

CDR3aa: CASSSRTLNSPLHF
CDR3nt: TGTGCCAGCAGTTCAAGGACATTGAATTCACCCCTCCACTTT
d_gene: .
len: 14
v_gene: TRBV6-5
j_gene: TRBJ1-6
abundance: .

CDR3aa: CASSLGQEDYGCTF
CDR3nt: TGTGCCAGCAGCCTAGGACAGGAGGATTATGGCTGCACCTTC
d_gene: TRBD1
len: 14
v_gene: TRBV5-4
j_gene: TRBJ1-2
abundance: .

CDR3aa: CASSVRGAGNQPQHF
CDR3nt: TGTGCCAGTAGTGTAAGGGGGGCTGGCAATCAGCCCCAGCATTTT
d_gene: .
len: 15
v_gene: TRBV19
j_gene: TRBJ1-5
abundance: .

CDR3aa: CASSLWETNTEAFF
CDR3nt: TGTGCCAGCAGCTTGTGGGAGACGAACACTGAAGCTTTCTTT
d_gene: .
len: 14
v_gene: TRBV7-9
j_gene: TRBJ1-1
abundance: .

CDR3aa: CSASGLAGIGETQYF
CDR3nt: TGCAGTGCTAGTGGACTAGCGGGGATCGGAGAGACCCAGTACTTC
d_gene: TRBD2
len: 15
v_gene: TRBV20-1
j_gene: TRBJ2-5
abundance: few

CDR3aa: CSVAGQGDGYTF
CDR3nt: TGCAGCGTTGCGGGACAGGGGGATGGCTACACCTTC
d_gene: TRBD1
len: 12
v_gene: TRBV29-1
j_gene: TRBJ1-2
abundance: .

CDR3aa: CASSVASWEGTETQYF
CDR3nt: TGTGCCAGCAGCGTCGCGTCCTGGGAGGGCACAGAGACCCAGTACTTC
d_gene: TRBD2
len: 16
v_gene: TRBV2
j_gene: TRBJ2-5
abundance: once

CDR3aa: CASSSAVQPQHF
CDR3nt: TGTGCCAGCAGCTCAGCGGTTCAGCCCCAGCATTTT
d_gene: .
len: 12
v_gene: TRBV7-9
j_gene: TRBJ1-5
abundance: many

CDR3aa: CASSERQGGPQHF
CDR3nt: TGTGCCAGCAGTGAAAGACAGGGTGGGCCCCAGCATTTT
d_gene: TRBD1
len: 13
v_gene: TRBV24-1
j_gene: TRBJ1-5
abundance: few

CDR3aa: CASSAGTNYEQYF
CDR3nt: TGCGCCAGCAGTGCCGGGACCAACTACGAGCAGTACTTC
d_gene: .
len: 13
v_gene: TRBV5-1
j_gene: TRBJ2-7
abundance: many

CDR3aa: CASSDSRFYGYTF
CDR3nt: TGTGCCAGCAGTGATAGCCGTTTCTATGGCTACACCTTC
d_gene: .
len: 13
v_gene: TRBV25-1
j_gene: TRBJ1-2
abundance: many